The source of this T cell receptor beta chain is a study of monozygotic twins with inflammatory bowel disease. General study findings and limits: Twin pairs that were concordant did not differ from discordant pairs in repertoire similarity, possibly from limited power. IBD patients share fewer clonotypes with other people than healthy twins do, especially with disease activity.

With the 5' RACE reads reprocessed, TCRdb shows one record per CDR3 protein and no DNA. Here the sample table reports 140,000 to 150,000 distinct CDR3 sequences. This CDR3 has 12 residues. The V gene's germline CDR1 is SQVTM and CDR2 ANQGSEA. Per donor there was one draw, yielding a blood sample of around 2.5 ml. In regard to this clonotype: Antigen specificity is unknown.

J is TRBJ2-3 and V is TRBV29-1; TCRdb gives TRBD1 as the D gene, but with no DNA this cannot be confirmed. The sequencing sample was made of blood. This receptor was identified in a human donor with ulcerative colitis or Crohn's disease, or a healthy co-twin of an affected twin (not recorded which). CDR3 sequence: CSVVQGADTQYF.